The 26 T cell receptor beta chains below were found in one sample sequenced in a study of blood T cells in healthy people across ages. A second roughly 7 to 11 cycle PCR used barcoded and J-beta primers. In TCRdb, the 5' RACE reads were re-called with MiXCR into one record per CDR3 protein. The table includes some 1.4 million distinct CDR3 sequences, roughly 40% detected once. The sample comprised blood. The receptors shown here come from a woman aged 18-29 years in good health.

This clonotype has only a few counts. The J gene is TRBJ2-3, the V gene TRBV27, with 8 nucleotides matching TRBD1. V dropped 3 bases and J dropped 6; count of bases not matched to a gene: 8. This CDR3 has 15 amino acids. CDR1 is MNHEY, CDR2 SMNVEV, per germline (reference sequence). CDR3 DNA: TGTGCCAGCAGTTTTACGACAGGGGAAGGGGATACGCAGTATTTT. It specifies CASSFTTGEGDTQYF.

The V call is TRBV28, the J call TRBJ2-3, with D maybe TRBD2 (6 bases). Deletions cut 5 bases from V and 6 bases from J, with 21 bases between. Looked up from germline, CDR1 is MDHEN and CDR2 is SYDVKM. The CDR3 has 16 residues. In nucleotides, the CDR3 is TGTGCCAGCAGTCCCGCGGGATCCCCAATGTCGGATACGCAGTATTTT. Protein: CASSPAGSPMSDTQYF.

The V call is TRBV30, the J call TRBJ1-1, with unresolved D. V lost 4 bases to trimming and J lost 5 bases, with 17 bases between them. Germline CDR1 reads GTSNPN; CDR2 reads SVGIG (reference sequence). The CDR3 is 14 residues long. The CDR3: CAWKGRPRDTEAFF. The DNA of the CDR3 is TGTGCCTGGAAGGGCCGCCCGCGGGATACTGAAGCTTTCTTT.

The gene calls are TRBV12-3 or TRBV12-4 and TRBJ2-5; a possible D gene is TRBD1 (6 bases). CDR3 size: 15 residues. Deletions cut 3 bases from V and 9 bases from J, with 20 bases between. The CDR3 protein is CASSLAGVGPSAQYF. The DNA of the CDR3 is TGTGCCAGCAGTTTGGCAGGGGTCGGTCCTTCGGCCCAGTACTTC.

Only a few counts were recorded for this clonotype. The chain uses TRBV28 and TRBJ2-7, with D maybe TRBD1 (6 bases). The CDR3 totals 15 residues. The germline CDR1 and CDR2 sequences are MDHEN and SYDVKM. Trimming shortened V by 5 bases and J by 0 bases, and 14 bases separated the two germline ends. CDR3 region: CASSLGDTRSYEQYF. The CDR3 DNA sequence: TGTGCCAGCAGTCTTGGGGACACTCGCTCCTACGAGCAGTACTTC. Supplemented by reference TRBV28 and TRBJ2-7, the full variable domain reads DVKVTQSSRYLVKRTGEKVFLECVQDMDHENMFWYRQDPGLGLRLIYFSYDVKMKEKGDIPEGYSVSREKKERFSLILESASTNQTSMYLCASSLGDTRSYEQYFGPGTRLTVT.

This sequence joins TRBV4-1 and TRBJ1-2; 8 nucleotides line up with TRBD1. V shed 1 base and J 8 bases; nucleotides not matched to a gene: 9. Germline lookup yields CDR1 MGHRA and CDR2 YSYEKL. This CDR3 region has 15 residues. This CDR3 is CASSQADRVAWGYTF. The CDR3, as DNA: TGCGCCAGCAGCCAAGCGGACAGGGTGGCGTGGGGCTACACCTTC.

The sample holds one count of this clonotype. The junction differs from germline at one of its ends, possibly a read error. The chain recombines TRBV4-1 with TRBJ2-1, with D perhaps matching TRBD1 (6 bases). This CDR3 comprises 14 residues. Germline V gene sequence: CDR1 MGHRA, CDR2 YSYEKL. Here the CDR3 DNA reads TGCGCCAGCAACCAAGGCACAGGGACCTACGAGCAGTTCTTC. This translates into CASNQGTGTYEQFF.

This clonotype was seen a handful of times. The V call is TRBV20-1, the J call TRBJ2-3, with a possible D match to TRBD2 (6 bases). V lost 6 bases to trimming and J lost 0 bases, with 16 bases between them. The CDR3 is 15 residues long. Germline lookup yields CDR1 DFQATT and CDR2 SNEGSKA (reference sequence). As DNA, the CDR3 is TGCAGTGCCACCCGAAGTAGCGGAAGCACAGATACGCAGTATTTT. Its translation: CSATRSSGSTDTQYF.

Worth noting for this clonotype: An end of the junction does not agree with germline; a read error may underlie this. CDR3 loop: CASSLAGTYQEAQYF. The CDR3 nucleotides read TGTGCCAGCAGCCTAGCCGGGACCTACCAAGAGGCCCAGTACTTC. The rearrangement uses TRBV7-2 and TRBJ2-5; D tentatively reads TRBD1 or TRBD2 (5 bases each). CDR3 length: 15 residues. CDR1 is SGHTA and CDR2 is FQGNSA in the germline V gene. The full variable domain, in which reference TRBV7-2 and TRBJ2-5 provide the parts outside the CDR3, is GAGVSQSPSNKVTEKGKDVELRCDPISGHTALYWYRQSLGQGLEFLIYFQGNSAPDKSGLPSDRFSAERTGGSVSTLTIQRTQQEDSAVYLCASSLAGTYQEAQYFGPGTRLLVL.

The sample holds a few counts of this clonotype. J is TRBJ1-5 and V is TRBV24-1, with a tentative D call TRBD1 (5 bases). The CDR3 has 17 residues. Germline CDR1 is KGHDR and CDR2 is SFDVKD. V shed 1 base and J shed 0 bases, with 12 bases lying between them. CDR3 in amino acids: CATSDFSSTVSNQPQHF. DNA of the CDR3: TGTGCCACCAGTGATTTTTCTTCGACAGTTAGCAATCAGCCCCAGCATTTT.

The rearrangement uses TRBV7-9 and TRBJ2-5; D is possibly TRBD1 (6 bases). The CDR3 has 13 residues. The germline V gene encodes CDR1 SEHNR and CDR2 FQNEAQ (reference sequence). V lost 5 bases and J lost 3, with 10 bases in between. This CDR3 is CASSPRQEETQYF. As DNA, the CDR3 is TGTGCCAGCAGCCCACGACAGGAAGAGACCCAGTACTTC.

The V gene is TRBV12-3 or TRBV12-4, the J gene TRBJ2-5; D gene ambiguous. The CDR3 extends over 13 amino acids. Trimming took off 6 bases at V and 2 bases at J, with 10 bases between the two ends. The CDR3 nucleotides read TGTGCCAGCAGAGACGATGGGCAAGAGACCCAGTACTTC. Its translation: CASRDDGQETQYF.

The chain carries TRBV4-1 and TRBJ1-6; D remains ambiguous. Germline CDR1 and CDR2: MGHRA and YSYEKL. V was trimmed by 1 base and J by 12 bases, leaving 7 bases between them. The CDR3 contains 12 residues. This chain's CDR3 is CASSQAEKPLHF. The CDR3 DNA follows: TGCGCCAGCAGCCAAGCCGAGAAACCCCTCCACTTT.

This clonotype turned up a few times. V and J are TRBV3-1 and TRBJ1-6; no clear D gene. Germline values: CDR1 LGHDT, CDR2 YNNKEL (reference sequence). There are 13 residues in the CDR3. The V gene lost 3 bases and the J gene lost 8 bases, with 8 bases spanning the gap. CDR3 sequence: CASSQERDSPLHF. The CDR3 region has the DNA TGTGCCAGCAGCCAGGAGAGGGATTCACCCCTCCACTTT.

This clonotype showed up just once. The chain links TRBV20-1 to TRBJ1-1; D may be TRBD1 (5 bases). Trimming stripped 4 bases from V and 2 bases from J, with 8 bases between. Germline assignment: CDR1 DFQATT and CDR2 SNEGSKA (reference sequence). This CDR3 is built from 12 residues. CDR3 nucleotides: TGCAGTGCTAAAGGGGTTAACACTGAAGCTTTCTTT. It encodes CSAKGVNTEAFF.

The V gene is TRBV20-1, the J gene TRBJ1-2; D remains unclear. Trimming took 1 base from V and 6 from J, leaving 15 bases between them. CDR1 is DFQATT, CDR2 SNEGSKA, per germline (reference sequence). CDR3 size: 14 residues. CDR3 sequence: CSARVAGGVDGYTF. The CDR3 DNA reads TGCAGTGCTAGAGTAGCCGGAGGAGTAGATGGCTACACCTTC.

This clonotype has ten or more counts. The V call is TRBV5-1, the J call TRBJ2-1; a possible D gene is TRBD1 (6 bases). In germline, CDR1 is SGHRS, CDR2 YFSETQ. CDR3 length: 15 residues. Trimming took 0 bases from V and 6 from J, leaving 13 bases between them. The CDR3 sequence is CASSLGSGTSNEQFF. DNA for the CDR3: TGCGCCAGCAGCTTGGGTTCCGGGACATCCAATGAGCAGTTCTTC.

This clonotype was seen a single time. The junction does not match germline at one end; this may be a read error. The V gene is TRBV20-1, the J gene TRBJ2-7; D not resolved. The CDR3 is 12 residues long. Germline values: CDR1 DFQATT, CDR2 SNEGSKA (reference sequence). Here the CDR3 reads CGARFGAYEQYF. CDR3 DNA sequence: TGCGGTGCTAGATTCGGTGCCTACGAGCAGTACTTC.

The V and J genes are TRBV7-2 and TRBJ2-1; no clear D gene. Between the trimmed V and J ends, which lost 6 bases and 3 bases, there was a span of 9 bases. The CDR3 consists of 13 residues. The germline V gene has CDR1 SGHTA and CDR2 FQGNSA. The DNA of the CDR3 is TGTGCCAGCAGACCTAGTCACTACAATGAGCAGTTCTTC. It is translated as CASRPSHYNEQFF.

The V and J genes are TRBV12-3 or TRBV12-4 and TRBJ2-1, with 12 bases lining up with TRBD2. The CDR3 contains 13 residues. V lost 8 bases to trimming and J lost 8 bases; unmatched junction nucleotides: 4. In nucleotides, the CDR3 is TGTGCCAGCCGACTAGCGGGGGTTCATGAGCAGTTCTTC. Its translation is CASRLAGVHEQFF.

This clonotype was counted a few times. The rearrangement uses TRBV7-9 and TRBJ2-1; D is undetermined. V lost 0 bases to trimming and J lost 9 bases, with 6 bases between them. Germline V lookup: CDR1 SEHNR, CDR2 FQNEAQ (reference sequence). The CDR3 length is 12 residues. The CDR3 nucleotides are TGTGCCAGCAGCTTAGCGTTAAGTGAGCAGTTCTTC. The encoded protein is CASSLALSEQFF.

CDR3 sequence reads: CASSLGGGGEYNEQFF. CDR3 in DNA: TGCGCCAGCAGCTTGGGTGGTGGCGGGGAGTACAATGAGCAGTTCTTC. The rearrangement uses TRBV5-1 and TRBJ2-1; perhaps TRBD2 as D (6 bases). Germline lookup yields CDR1 SGHRS and CDR2 YFSETQ. The CDR3 loop spans 16 amino acids. Trimming shortened V by 0 bases and J by 4 bases, and 14 bases separated the two germline ends.

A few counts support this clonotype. For the CDR3, the DNA is TGTGCCAGCAGCGTAGGCGGGACAGACAGACCCAATGAGCAGTTCTTC. It encodes CASSVGGTDRPNEQFF. The rearrangement joins TRBV9 to TRBJ2-1, with D perhaps TRBD1 (7 bases). Trimming pared 0 bases from V and 6 bases from J, leaving 16 bases between. This CDR3 is 16 amino acids long. The germline V gene has CDR1 SGDLS and CDR2 YYNGEE.

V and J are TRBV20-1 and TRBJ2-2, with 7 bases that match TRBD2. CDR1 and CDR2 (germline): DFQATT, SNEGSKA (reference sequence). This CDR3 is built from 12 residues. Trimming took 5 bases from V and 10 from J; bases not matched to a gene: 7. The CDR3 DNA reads TGCAGTGCTCACGGGGGGTCCGAGGAGCTGTTTTTT. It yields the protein CSAHGGSEELFF.

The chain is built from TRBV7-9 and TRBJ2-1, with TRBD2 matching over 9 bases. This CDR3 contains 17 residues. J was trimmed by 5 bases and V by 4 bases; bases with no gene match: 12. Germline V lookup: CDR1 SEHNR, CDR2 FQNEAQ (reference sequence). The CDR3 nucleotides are TGTGCCAGCAGCTCGGACGACGCGGGAGGGGGCCACAATGAGCAGTTCTTC. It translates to CASSSDDAGGGHNEQFF.

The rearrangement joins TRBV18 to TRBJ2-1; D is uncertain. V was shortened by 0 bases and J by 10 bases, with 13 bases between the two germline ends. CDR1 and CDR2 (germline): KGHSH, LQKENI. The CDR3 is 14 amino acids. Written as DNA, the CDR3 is TGTGCCAGCTCACCACCGATTGGCGTCTACGAGCAGTTCTTC. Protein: CASSPPIGVYEQFF.